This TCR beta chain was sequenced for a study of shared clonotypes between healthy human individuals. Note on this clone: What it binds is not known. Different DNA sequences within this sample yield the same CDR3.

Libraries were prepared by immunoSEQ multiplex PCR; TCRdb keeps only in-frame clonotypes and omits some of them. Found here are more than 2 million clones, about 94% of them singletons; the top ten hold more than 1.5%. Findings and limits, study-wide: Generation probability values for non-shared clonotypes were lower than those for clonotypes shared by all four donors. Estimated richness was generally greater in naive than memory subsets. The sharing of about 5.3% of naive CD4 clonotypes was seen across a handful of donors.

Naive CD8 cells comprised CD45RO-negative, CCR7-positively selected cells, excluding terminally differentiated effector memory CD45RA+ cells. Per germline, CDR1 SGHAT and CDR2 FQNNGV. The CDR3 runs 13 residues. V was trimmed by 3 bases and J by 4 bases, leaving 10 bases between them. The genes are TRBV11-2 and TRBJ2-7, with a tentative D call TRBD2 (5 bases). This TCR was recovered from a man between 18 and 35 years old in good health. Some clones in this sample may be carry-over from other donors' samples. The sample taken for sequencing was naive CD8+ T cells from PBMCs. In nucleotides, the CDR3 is TGTGCCAGCAGCTTGAGCGGAGGTTACGAGCAGTACTTC. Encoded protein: CASSLSGGYEQYF.